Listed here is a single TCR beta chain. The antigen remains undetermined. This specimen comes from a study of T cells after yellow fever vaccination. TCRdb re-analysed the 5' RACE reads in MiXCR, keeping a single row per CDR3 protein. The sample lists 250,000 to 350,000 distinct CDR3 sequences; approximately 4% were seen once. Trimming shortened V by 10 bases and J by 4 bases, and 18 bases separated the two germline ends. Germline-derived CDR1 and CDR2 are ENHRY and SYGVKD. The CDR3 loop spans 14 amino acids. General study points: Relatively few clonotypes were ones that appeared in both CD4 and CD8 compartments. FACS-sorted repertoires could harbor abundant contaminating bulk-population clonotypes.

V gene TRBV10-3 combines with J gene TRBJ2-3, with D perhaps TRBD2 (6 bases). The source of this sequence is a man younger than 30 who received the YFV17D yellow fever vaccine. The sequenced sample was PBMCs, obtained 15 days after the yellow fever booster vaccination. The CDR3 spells CATSPQGGADTQYF. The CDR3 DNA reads TGTGCCACCTCCCCTCAGGGAGGAGCAGATACGCAGTATTTT.